Listed below are T cell receptor beta chains from one sample, sequenced in a study of CD8 T cells in ankylosing spondylitis. MiXCR, applied by TCRdb to the 5' RACE reads, yields one record per CDR3 protein. This sample has approximately 250,000 distinct CDR3 sequences, with 10% found just once. The material sequenced was blood, either unsorted or a sorted T cell fraction (not recorded which). Receptors originate from a male donor with ankylosing spondylitis or in good health (not recorded which). Both conserved end residues are part of each CDR3. A D gene is named only where the DNA matches it firmly. Clone size is stated in some rows and not others, as once, few, many or a class when expanded.

v_call	clone_size	d_call	j_call	cdr3_length	cdr3_nt	cdr3_aa
TRBV12-3/TRBV12-4	-	-	TRBJ1-5	16	TGTGCCAGCAGTTTAGACCGGGGATATAGCAATCAGCCCCAGCATTTT	CASSLDRGYSNQPQHF
TRBV20-1	many	-	TRBJ2-7	16	TGCAGTGCTAGAGATCGAGCCGACTGGAGCTCCTACGAGCAGTACTTC	CSARDRADWSSYEQYF
TRBV5-1	many	TRBD2	TRBJ2-3	14	TGCGCCAGCAGCACTGGTGAGGGAGGGGATACGCAGTATTTT	CASSTGEGGDTQYF
TRBV3-1	-	TRBD1	TRBJ2-2	16	TGTGCCAGCAGCCCTCGGACAGGGTGGGGTGACGGGGAGCTGTTTTTT	CASSPRTGWGDGELFF
TRBV11-2	few	-	TRBJ2-3	13	TGTGCCAGCAGCTTACCGGAAGAAGATACGCAGTATTTT	CASSLPEEDTQYF
TRBV10-3	few	TRBD2	TRBJ2-3	14	TGTGCCATCAGTGGGGACTACCCCAACGGTACGCAGTATTTT	CAISGDYPNGTQYF
TRBV20-1	-	TRBD1	TRBJ1-2	13	TGCAGTGCCCTTGGACAGGCGGACTATGGCTACACCTTC	CSALGQADYGYTF
TRBV20-1	many	-	TRBJ1-1	11	TGCAGTGCTGACTTGAACACTGAAGCTTTCTTT	CSADLNTEAFF
TRBV7-2	-	TRBD2	TRBJ2-7	14	TGTGCCAGCAGCTCTAGCGGGGGGCCCTACGAGCAGTACTTC	CASSSSGGPYEQYF
TRBV19	once	-	TRBJ2-1	13	TGTGCCAGTAGTGACCGGGGTGGGTATGAGCAGTTCTTC	CASSDRGGYEQFF
TRBV20-1	many	-	TRBJ1-1	14	TGCAGTGCCTTCCAGGCTCTGGGGAACACTGAAGCTTTCTTT	CSAFQALGNTEAFF
TRBV10-3	many	-	TRBJ1-2	14	TGTGCCATCAGTGAGTCGAGTCAGAACTATGGCTACACCTTC	CAISESSQNYGYTF
TRBV6-5	many	-	TRBJ2-5	10	TGTGCCACCTACGCCGAGACCCAGTACTTC	CATYAETQYF
TRBV5-1	many	-	TRBJ2-5	12	TGCGCCAGCAGCTTGGCCATGGAGACCCAGTACTTC	CASSLAMETQYF
TRBV7-2	many	-	TRBJ2-5	14	TGTGCCAGCAGTTTAGAAGTAGTACCGGAGACCCAGTACTTC	CASSLEVVPETQYF
TRBV3-1	many	-	TRBJ2-7	11	TGTGCCAGCAGCCATGGCTACGAGCAGTACTTC	CASSHGYEQYF
TRBV12-3/TRBV12-4	many	TRBD2	TRBJ2-1	15	TGTGCCAGCAGTTCCCGACTAGCTCCTCGCAGGGAGCAGTTCTTC	CASSSRLAPRREQFF
TRBV20-1	many	-	TRBJ2-3	12	TGCAGTGCTAGCCCGGGCTCCTATACGCAGTATTTT	CSASPGSYTQYF
TRBV7-2	many	-	TRBJ2-2	15	TGTGCCAGCAGCCGCGGGGGCGCGAACACCGGGGAGCTGTTTTTT	CASSRGGANTGELFF
TRBV12-3/TRBV12-4	many	-	TRBJ2-7	13	TGTGCCAGCAGTTTACAGACGGGCGGTGAGCAGTACTTC	CASSLQTGGEQYF
TRBV12-3/TRBV12-4	many	-	TRBJ1-2	12	TGTGCCAGCAGTCCCTCGGTGGCTGGCTACACCTTC	CASSPSVAGYTF
TRBV7-9	many	-	TRBJ1-3	14	TGTGCCAGCAGCCCTAAGAACTCTGGAAACACCATATATTTT	CASSPKNSGNTIYF
TRBV12-3/TRBV12-4	once	TRBD1	TRBJ1-2	15	TGTGCCAGCAGTTTGCCGGGACAGGGGAACTATGGCTACACCTTC	CASSLPGQGNYGYTF
TRBV3-1	-	TRBD1	TRBJ2-7	16	TGTGCCAGCAGCCAAGATCTAGCCAGGGGGCGCGTCGAGCAGTACTTC	CASSQDLARGRVEQYF
TRBV5-6	many	-	TRBJ2-5	14	TGTGCCAGCAGCTTAATTGGGTACCAAGAGACCCAGTACTTC	CASSLIGYQETQYF
TRBV12-3/TRBV12-4	many	-	TRBJ2-1	14	TGTGCCAGCAGTTCTAGGGTTCCGACAACAGGGCAGTTCTTC	CASSSRVPTTGQFF
TRBV7-9	many	-	TRBJ1-1	15	TGTGCCAGCAGCTTAGGCCCCGGGGGGCGAACTGAAGCTTTCTTT	CASSLGPGGRTEAFF
TRBV29-1	-	-	TRBJ1-1	14	TGCAGCGTTGCCCCCGGGACAACTAACACTGAAGCTTTCTTT	CSVAPGTTNTEAFF
TRBV29-1	few	-	TRBJ2-5	14	TGCAGCGTGAAATCATCGACTCGCGGGGAGACCCAGTACTTC	CSVKSSTRGETQYF
TRBV30	many	TRBD1	TRBJ2-3	16	TGTGCCTGGAGTCGAGGACAGGCTTGGGCCACAGATACGCAGTATTTT	CAWSRGQAWATDTQYF